This TCR beta chain appears in the sequencing data of a study of tumor-infiltrating lymphocytes in oesophageal squamous cell carcinoma. One entry per CDR3 protein, called by TCRdb with MiXCR from the PCR reads. This repertoire shows over 15,000 distinct CDR3 sequences, 50% found once; its top ten account for less than 25%. This clonotype occurred many times. This CDR3 is 15 amino acids long. The ends were cut back, 4 bases at V and 0 bases at J, with 11 bases in the middle. Germline V CDR1 and CDR2: KGHDR, SFDVKD. The specimen sequenced was esophageal tumor tissue. This receptor was obtained from a male donor with esophageal squamous cell carcinoma. This chain links TRBV24-1 with TRBJ1-1, with D hard to call. CDR3 protein: CATSESLEMNTEAFF. The CDR3 DNA sequence: TGTGCCACCAGTGAATCTTTAGAAATGAACACTGAAGCTTTCTTT.